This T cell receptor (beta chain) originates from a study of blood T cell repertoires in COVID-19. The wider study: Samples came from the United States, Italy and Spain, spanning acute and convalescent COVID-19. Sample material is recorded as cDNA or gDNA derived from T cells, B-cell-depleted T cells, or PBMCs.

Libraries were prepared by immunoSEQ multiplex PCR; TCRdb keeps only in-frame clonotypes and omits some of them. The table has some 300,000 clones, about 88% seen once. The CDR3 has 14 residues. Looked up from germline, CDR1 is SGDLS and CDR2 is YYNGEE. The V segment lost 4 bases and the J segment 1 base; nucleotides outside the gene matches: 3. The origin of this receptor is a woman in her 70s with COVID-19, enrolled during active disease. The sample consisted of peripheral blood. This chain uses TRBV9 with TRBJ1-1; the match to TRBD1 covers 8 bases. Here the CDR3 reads CASSSGQANTEAFF. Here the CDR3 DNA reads TGTGCCAGCAGCTCGGGACAGGCGAACACTGAAGCTTTCTTT. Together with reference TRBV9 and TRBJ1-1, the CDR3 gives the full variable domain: DSGVTQTPKHLITATGQRVTLRCSPRSGDLSVYWYQQSLDQGLQFLIQYYNGEERAKGNILERFSAQQFPDLHSELNLSSLELGDSALYFCASSSGQANTEAFFGQGTRLTVV.